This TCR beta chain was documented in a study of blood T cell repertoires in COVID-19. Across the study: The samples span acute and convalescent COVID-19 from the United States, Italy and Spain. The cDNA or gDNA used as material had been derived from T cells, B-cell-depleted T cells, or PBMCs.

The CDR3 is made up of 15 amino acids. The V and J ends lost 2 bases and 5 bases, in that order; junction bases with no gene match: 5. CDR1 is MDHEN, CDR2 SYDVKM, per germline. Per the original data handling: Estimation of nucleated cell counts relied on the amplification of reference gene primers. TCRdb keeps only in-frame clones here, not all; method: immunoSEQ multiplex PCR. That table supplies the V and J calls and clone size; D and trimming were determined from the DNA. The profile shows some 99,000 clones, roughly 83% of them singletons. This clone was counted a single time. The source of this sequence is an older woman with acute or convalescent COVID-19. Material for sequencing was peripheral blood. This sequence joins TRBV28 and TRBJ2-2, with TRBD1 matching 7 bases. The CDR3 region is CASSLKGARTGELFF. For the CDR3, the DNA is TGTGCCAGCAGTTTAAAGGGGGCGCGAACCGGGGAGCTGTTTTTT.